What follows are 4 T cell receptor beta chains derived from one specimen sequenced in a study of CD8 T cells in Susac syndrome. Random hexamers were used to reverse transcribe the RNA input (roughly 0.5 to 1 ug). TCRdb fed the immunoSEQ multiplex PCR reads into MiXCR, producing one record per CDR3 protein. The data show about 120,000 distinct CDR3 sequences, about 90% seen once. The material sequenced was CD4+ T cells from PBMCs. The receptors were gathered from a human donor in good health.

This clonotype was observed a single time. This chain links TRBV20-1 with TRBJ1-2; D gene unclear. This CDR3 has 14 residues. The germline CDR1 and CDR2 sequences are DFQATT and SNEGSKA (reference sequence). Trimming removed 0 bases from V and 1 base from J, with 9 bases in between. The CDR3, as DNA: TGCAGTGCTAGAGATTACGGGGATAACTATGGCTACACCTTC. This sequence encodes CSARDYGDNYGYTF.

The gene calls are TRBV4-3 and TRBJ2-1; 7 bases line up with TRBD1. The CDR3 totals 15 residues. Germline loops: CDR1 LGHNA, CDR2 YSLEER. Germline trimming cut 0 bases from V and 5 bases from J; bases unmatched to any gene: 4. DNA for the CDR3: TGCGCCAGCAGCCAAGAGGACAGGATGGACAATGAGCAGTTCTTC. This encodes CASSQEDRMDNEQFF.

This chain uses TRBV6-1 with TRBJ2-2, with TRBD1 matching over 8 bases. Germline V gene data show CDR1 as MNHNS and CDR2 as SASEGT. V shed 0 bases, J shed 6 bases, and the junction held 9 bases outside the gene matches. The CDR3 runs to 17 residues. CDR3 coding DNA: TGTGCCAGCAGTGAAGCAGGCAGGACAGGGTTCCCCGGGGAGCTGTTTTTT. It encodes CASSEAGRTGFPGELFF.

This clonotype occurred once. The chain combines TRBV6-5 with TRBJ2-7; D is perhaps TRBD2 (5 bases). V was shortened by 8 bases and J by 1 base, with 9 bases between the two germline ends. This CDR3 has 12 residues. Germline loops: CDR1 MNHEY, CDR2 SVGAGI. The CDR3 DNA sequence: TGTGCCAGCGGCGGGCTTTCCTACGAGCAGTACTTC. Its translation: CASGGLSYEQYF.